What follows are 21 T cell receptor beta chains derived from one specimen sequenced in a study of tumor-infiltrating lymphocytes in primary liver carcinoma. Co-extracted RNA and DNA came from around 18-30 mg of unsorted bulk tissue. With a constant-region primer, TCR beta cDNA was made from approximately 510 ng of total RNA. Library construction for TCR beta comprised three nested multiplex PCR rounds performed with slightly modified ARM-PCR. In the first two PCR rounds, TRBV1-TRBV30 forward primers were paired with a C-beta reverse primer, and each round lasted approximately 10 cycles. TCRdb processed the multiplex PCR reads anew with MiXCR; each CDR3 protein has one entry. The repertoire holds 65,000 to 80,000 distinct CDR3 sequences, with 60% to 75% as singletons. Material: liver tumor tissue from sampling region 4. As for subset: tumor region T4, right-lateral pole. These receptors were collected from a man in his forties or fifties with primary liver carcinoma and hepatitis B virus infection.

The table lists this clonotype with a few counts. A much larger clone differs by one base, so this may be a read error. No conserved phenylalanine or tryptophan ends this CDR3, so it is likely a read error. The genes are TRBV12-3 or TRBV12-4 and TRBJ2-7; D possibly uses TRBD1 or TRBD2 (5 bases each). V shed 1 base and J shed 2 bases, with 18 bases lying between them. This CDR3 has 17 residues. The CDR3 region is CASSLGSGPGIAYEQYY. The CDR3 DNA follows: TGTGCCAGCAGTTTAGGGTCGGGGCCGGGGATCGCCTACGAGCAGTACTAC.

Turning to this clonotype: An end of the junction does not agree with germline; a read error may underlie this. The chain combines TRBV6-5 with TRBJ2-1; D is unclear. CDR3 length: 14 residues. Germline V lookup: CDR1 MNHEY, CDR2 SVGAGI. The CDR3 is CAGSYKRADNEQFF. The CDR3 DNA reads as TGTGCCGGCAGTTATAAACGGGCGGATAATGAGCAGTTCTTC.

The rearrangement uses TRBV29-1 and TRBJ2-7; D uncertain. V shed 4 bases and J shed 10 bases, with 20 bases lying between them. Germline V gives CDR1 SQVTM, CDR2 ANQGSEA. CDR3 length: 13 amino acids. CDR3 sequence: CSVGSSASQDQYF. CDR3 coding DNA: TGCAGCGTTGGAAGTAGTGCGTCCCAGGATCAGTACTTC.

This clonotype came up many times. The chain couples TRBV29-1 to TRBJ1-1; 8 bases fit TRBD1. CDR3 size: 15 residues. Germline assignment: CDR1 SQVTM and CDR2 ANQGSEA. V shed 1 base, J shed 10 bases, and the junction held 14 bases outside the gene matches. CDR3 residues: CSVEGGDRLRQGAFF. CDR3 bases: TGCAGCGTTGAAGGTGGGGACAGGCTAAGACAGGGAGCTTTCTTT.

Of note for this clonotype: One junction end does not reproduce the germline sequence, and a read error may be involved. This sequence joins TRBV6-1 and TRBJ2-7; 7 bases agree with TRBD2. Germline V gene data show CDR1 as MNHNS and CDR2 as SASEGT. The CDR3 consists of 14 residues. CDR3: CAIREGRRDDEQYF. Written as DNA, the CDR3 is TGTGCCATAAGGGAGGGGAGGAGAGATGACGAGCAGTATTTC.

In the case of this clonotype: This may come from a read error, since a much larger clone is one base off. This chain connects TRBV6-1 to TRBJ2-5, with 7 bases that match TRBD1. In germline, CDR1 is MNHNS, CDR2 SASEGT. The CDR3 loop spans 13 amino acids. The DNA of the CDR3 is TGTACCAGCAGTGACAGGGCCCAAGAGACCCAGTACTTC. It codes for CTSSDRAQETQYF.

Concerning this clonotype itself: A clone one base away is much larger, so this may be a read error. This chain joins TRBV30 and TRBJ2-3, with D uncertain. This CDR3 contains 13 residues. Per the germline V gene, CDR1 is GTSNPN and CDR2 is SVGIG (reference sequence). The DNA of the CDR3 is TGTGCCCGGAGTGTACGAAACACAGATACGCAGTATTTT. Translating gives CARSVRNTDTQYF.

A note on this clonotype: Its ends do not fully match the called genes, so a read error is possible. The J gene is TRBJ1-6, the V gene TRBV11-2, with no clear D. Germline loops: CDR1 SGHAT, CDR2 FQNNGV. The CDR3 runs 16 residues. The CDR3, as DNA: TGTGTCAGCAGCCCCCTGGCGGGCTCACTTAATTCACCCCTCCACTTT. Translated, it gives CVSSPLAGSLNSPLHF.

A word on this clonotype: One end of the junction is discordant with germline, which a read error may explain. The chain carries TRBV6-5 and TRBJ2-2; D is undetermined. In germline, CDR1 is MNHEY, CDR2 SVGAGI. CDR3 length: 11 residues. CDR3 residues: CASSLRGELFF. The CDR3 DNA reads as TGCGCCAGCAGCCTCCGGGGGGAGCTGTTTTTT.

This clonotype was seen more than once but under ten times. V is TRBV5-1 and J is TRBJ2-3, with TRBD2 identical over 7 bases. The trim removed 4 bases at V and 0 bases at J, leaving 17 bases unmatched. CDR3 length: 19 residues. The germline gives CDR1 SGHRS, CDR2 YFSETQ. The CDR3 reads CASSPLAGTNGISTDTQYF. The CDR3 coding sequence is TGCGCCAGCAGCCCGCTCGCCGGGACTAACGGGATTAGCACAGATACGCAGTATTTT.

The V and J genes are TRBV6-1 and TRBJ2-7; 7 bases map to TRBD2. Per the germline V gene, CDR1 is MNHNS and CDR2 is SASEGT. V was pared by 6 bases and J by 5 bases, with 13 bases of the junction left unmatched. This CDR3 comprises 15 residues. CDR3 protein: CASSEWTSGKDEQYF. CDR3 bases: TGTGCCAGCAGCGAATGGACTAGTGGGAAAGACGAGCAGTACTTC.

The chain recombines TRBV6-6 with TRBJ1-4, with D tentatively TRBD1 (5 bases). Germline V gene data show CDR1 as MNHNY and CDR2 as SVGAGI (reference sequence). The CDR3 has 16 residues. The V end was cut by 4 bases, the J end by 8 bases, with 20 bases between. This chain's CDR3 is CASSSPRTREREKLFF. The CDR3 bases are TGTGCCAGCAGTTCTCCGCGGACAAGGGAACGAGAAAAACTGTTTTTT.

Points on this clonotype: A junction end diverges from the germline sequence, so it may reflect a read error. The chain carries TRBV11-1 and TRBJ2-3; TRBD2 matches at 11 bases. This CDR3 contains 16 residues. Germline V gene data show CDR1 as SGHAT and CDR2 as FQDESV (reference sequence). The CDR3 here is CARSKGLAVSTDTQYF. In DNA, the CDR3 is TGTGCCAGGAGTAAGGGACTAGCGGTTAGCACTGATACGCAGTATTTT.

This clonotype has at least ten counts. CDR3 bases: TGCAGCGTTACGGCTAGCACAGATACGCAGTATTTT. Translation: CSVTASTDTQYF. The chain is built from TRBV29-1 and TRBJ2-3, with D uncertain. The ends were cut back, 5 bases at V and 0 bases at J, with 6 bases in the middle. The germline V gene encodes CDR1 SQVTM and CDR2 ANQGSEA. This CDR3 spans 12 amino acids.

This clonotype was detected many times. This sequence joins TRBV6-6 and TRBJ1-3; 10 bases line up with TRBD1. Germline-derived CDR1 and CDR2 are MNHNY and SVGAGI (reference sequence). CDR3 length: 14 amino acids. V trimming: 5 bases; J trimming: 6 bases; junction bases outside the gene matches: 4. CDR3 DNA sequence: TGTGCCAGCAGTCCCGGACAGGGGGAAAACACCATATATTTT. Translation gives CASSPGQGENTIYF.

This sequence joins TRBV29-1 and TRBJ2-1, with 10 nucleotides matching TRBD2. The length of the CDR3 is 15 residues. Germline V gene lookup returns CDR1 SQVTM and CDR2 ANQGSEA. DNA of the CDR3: TGCATCGTCACGACTAGCGGGTTCTCATACAATGAGCAGTTCTTC. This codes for CIVTTSGFSYNEQFF.

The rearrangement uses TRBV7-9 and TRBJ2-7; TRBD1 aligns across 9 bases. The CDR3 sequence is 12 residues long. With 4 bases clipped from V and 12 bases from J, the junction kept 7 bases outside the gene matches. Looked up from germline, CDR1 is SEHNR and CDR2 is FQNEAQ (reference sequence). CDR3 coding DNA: TGTGCCAGCAGCTACGGACAGGGGTGGCGGTACTTC. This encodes CASSYGQGWRYF.

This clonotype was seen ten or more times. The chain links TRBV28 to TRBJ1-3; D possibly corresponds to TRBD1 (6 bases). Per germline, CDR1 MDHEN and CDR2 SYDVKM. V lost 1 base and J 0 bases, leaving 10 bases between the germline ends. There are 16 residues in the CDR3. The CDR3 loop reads CASSLFQGPSGNTIYF. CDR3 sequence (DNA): TGTGCCAGCAGTTTATTCCAGGGGCCCTCTGGAAACACCATATATTTT.

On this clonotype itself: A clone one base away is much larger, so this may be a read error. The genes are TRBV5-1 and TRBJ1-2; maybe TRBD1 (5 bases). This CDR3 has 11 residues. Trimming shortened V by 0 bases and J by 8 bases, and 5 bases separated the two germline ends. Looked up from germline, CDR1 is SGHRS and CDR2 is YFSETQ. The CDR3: CASSLGGGYTF. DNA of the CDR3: TGCGCCAGCAGCTTGGGGGGGGGCTACACCTTC. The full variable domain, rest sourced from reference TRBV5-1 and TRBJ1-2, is KAGVTQTPRYLIKTRGQQVTLSCSPISGHRSVSWYQQTPGQGLQFLFEYFSETQRNKGNFPGRFSGRQFSNSRSEMNVSTLELGDSALYLCASSLGGGYTFGSGTRLTVV.

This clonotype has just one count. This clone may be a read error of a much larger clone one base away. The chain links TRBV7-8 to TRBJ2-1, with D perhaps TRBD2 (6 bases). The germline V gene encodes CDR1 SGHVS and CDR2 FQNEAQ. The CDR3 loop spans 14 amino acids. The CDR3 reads CANSPRQSGNEQFF. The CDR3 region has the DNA TGTGCCAACAGCCCTCGTCAAAGCGGGAATGAGCAGTTCTTC. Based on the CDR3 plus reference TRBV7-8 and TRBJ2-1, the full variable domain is GAGVSQSPRYKVAKRGQDVALRCDPISGHVSLFWYQQALGQGPEFLTYFQNEAQLDKSGLPSDRFFAERPEGSVSTLKIQRTQQEDSAVYLCANSPRQSGNEQFFGPGTRLTVL.

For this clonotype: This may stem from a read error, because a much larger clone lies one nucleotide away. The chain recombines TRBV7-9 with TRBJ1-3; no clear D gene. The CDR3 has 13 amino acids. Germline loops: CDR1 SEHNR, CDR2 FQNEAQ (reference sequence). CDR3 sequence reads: CASSYRERKTIYF. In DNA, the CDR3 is TGTGCCAGCAGCTATAGGGAAAGAAAGACCATATATTTT.